These 17 T cell receptor beta chains were all obtained from the same sample, sequenced in a study of T cell responses to AZD1222 COVID-19 vaccine. Clones were read by immunoSEQ multiplex PCR, and TCRdb kept only the in-frame ones, dropping some. The repertoire holds 80,000 to 85,000 clones, less than 95% seen once, with around 8% in the top ten. Sequencing was performed on peripheral blood, taken 28 days after the second AZD1222 dose. Receptor source: an adult who received the AZD1222 COVID-19 vaccine.

This chain joins TRBV18 and TRBJ1-4, with D hard to call. The germline gives CDR1 KGHSH, CDR2 LQKENI. This CDR3 region has 14 residues. Trimming stripped 2 bases from V and 7 bases from J, with 11 bases between. The CDR3 nucleotides are TGTGCCAGCTCACCAGGACGCTTAGGTGAAAAACTGTTTTTT. Protein: CASSPGRLGEKLFF.

The J gene is TRBJ2-1, the V gene TRBV10-3, with a tentative D call TRBD2 (5 bases). Germline V gene lookup returns CDR1 ENHRY and CDR2 SYGVKD. The V end lost 3 bases, the J end lost 7 bases, and 13 bases lay between the germline ends. This CDR3 is built from 14 residues. CDR3 loop: CAISDVRPGNEQFF. CDR3 sequence (DNA): TGTGCCATCAGTGATGTCCGCCCGGGGAATGAGCAGTTCTTC.

V and J are TRBV7-9 and TRBJ1-2, with 9 positions matching TRBD1. V shed 5 bases and J 2 bases; nucleotides not matched to a gene: 12. The CDR3 spans 17 residues. From germline, CDR1 is SEHNR and CDR2 FQNEAQ (reference sequence). The CDR3 sequence is CASSPKTGGQGNYGYTF. The CDR3 nucleotides are TGTGCCAGCAGCCCTAAAACGGGGGGACAGGGAAACTATGGCTACACCTTC.

The chain is built from TRBV7-2 and TRBJ2-2; D uncertain. Trimming removed 1 base at V and 4 bases at J, with 7 bases between. CDR1 and CDR2 (germline): SGHTA, FQGNSA. The CDR3 consists of 14 residues. The CDR3 sequence: CASSLGHSTGELFF. CDR3 sequence (DNA): TGTGCCAGCAGCTTAGGGCACAGCACCGGGGAGCTGTTTTTT.

The chain joins TRBV20-1 to TRBJ2-7; no firm D call. Looked up from germline, CDR1 is DFQATT and CDR2 is SNEGSKA (reference sequence). V dropped 3 bases and J dropped 0 bases, with 6 bases sitting between them. The CDR3 spans 12 residues. CDR3 amino acids: CSASTDSYEQYF. The CDR3 coding sequence is TGCAGTGCTAGTACGGACTCCTACGAGCAGTACTTC.

This clone showed up just once. V usage is TRBV5-1 and J usage is TRBJ1-6; D remains ambiguous. V lost 0 bases and J lost 7, with 2 bases in between. CDR3 length: 12 amino acids. Germline lookup yields CDR1 SGHRS and CDR2 YFSETQ. The CDR3 DNA reads as TGCGCCAGCAGCTTGGGAAATTCACCCCTCCACTTT. As protein: CASSLGNSPLHF.

This chain joins TRBV4-2 and TRBJ1-3; 8 bases fit TRBD1. The CDR3 has 15 residues. After removal of 0 bases from V and 3 bases from J, the junction contained 1 base not matched to a gene. Looked up from germline, CDR1 is LGHNA and CDR2 is YNFKEQ. The CDR3 here is CASSQDRGLGNTIYF. CDR3 coding DNA: TGTGCCAGCAGCCAAGACAGGGGGCTTGGAAACACCATATATTTT.

This clone appeared a single time. The chain recombines TRBV6-5 with TRBJ1-4, with D perhaps matching TRBD1 (5 bases). Germline lookup yields CDR1 MNHEY and CDR2 SVGAGI. The CDR3 length is 12 residues. Trimming removed 0 bases from V and 10 bases from J, with 6 bases in between. CDR3 bases: TGTGCCAGCAGTTACTCGGGGGGAAAACTGTTTTTT. Protein: CASSYSGGKLFF.

The chain is built from TRBV18 and TRBJ2-7; D is uncertain. This CDR3 region has 14 residues. V gave up 6 bases and J gave up 2 bases, with 14 bases separating them. The germline V gene has CDR1 KGHSH and CDR2 LQKENI. CDR3 sequence reads: CASSPSARTYEQYF. The CDR3 region has the DNA TGTGCCAGCTCCCCAAGTGCGCGGACCTACGAGCAGTACTTC.

This rearrangement joins TRBV4-2 to TRBJ2-5, with 8 bases aligning to TRBD2. Germline CDR1 and CDR2: LGHNA and YNFKEQ. CDR3 length: 16 amino acids. The ends lost 0 bases at V and 7 bases at J; junction bases unmatched: 10. The CDR3 nucleotides read TGTGCCAGCAGCCAAGATGGGACTAGAAACCTCGGGACCCAGTACTTC. It translates to CASSQDGTRNLGTQYF.

The rearrangement uses TRBV7-2 and TRBJ1-5, with 8 bases aligning to TRBD1. Germline V gene data show CDR1 as SGHTA and CDR2 as FQGNSA. Losses at the gene ends were 5 bases for V and 3 bases for J; bases not matched to a gene: 3. The CDR3 is 14 residues long. CDR3 residues: CASSLDRVNQPQHF. The CDR3 nucleotides are TGTGCCAGCAGCCTGGACAGGGTCAATCAGCCCCAGCATTTT.

This sequence joins TRBV4-1 and TRBJ2-7; no firm D call. CDR1 MGHRA and CDR2 YSYEKL come from the germline V gene. The V end lost 1 base, the J end lost 0 bases, and 7 bases lay between the germline ends. This CDR3 region has 14 residues. CDR3 nucleotides: TGCGCCAGCAGCCAAGGGCTAAACTCCTACGAGCAGTACTTC. Protein sequence: CASSQGLNSYEQYF.

This rearrangement joins TRBV28 to TRBJ2-7; 12 bases are a match to TRBD2. This CDR3 has 13 amino acids. V gave up 5 bases and J gave up 6 bases; unmatched junction bases: 2. Germline assignment: CDR1 MDHEN and CDR2 SYDVKM. The CDR3 coding sequence is TGTGCCAGCAGTCTAGCGGGAGGGGGCGAGCAGTACTTC. Its translation: CASSLAGGGEQYF.

This chain uses TRBV21-1 with TRBJ2-1; the table's D call, TRBD1, has no DNA check behind it. TRBV21-1 is an annotated pseudogene. The CDR3 has 16 residues. Written as DNA, the CDR3 is TGTGCCAGCCGCGAGGTAGGGGGACAAAGGTCGAATGAGCAGTTCTTC. The encoded protein is CASREVGGQRSNEQFF.

This chain links TRBV15 with TRBJ1-5; D is unclear. V lost 0 bases and J 7 bases, leaving 10 bases between the germline ends. CDR3 length: 14 amino acids. CDR1 LNHNV and CDR2 YYDKDF come from the germline V gene (reference sequence). The CDR3 nucleotides read TGTGCCACCAGCAGAGATACGAGAGGCCAGCCCCAGCATTTT. Translating gives CATSRDTRGQPQHF.

This clone was seen a single time. The V and J genes are TRBV3-1 (or the pseudogene TRBV3-2) and TRBJ2-1; 7 bases agree with TRBD2. V trimming: 0 bases; J trimming: 4 bases; junction bases outside the gene matches: 6. Germline CDR1 is LGHDT and CDR2 is YNNKEL (reference sequence). This CDR3 spans 16 amino acids. The CDR3 DNA reads TGTGCCAGCAGCCAAGATAAGGCTAGCGGTTACAATGAGCAGTTCTTC. Translation gives CASSQDKASGYNEQFF.

V gene TRBV12-3 or TRBV12-4 combines with J gene TRBJ2-7, with 9 positions matching TRBD1. This CDR3 is 13 amino acids long. Germline trimming cut 3 bases from V and 7 bases from J; bases unmatched to any gene: 4. The CDR3 loop is CASSFLTGGEQYF. CDR3 coding DNA: TGTGCCAGCAGTTTCTTGACAGGGGGTGAGCAGTACTTC.